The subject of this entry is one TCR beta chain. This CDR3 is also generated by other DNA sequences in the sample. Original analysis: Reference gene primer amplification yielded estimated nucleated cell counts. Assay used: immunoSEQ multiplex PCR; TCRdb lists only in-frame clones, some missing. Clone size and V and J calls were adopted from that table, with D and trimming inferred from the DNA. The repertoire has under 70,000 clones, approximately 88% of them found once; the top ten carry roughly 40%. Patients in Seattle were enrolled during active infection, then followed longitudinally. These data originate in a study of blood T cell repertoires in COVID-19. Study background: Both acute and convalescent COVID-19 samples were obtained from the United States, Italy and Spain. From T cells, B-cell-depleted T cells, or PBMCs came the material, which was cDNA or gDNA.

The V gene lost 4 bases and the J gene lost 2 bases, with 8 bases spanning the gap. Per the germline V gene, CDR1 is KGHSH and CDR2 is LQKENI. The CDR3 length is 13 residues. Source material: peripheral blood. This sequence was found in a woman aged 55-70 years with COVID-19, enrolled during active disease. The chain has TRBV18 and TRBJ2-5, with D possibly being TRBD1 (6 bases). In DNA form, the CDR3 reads TGTGCCAGCTCACGCGGACAGCAAGAGACCCAGTACTTC. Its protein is CASSRGQQETQYF. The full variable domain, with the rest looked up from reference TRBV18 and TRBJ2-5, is NAGVMQNPRHLVRRRGQEARLRCSPMKGHSHVYWYRQLPEEGLKFMVYLQKENIIDESGMPKERFSAEFPKEGPSILRIQQVVRGDSAAYFCASSRGQQETQYFGPGTRLLVL.